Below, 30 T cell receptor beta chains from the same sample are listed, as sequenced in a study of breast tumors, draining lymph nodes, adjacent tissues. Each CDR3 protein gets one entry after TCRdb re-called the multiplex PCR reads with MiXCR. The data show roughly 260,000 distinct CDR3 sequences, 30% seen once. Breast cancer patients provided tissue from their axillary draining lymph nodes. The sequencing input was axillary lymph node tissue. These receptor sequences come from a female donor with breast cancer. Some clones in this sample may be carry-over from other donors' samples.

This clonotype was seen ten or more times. CDR3 DNA: TGTGCCAGCAGCTTAGGAGTAGCGGAGGGCTACAATGAGCAGTTCTTC. It translates to CASSLGVAEGYNEQFF. The chain combines TRBV7-8 with TRBJ2-1; D is possibly TRBD2 (6 bases). Germline values: CDR1 SGHVS, CDR2 FQNEAQ. The ends were cut back, 1 base at V and 3 bases at J, with 13 bases in the middle. The length of the CDR3 is 16 residues.

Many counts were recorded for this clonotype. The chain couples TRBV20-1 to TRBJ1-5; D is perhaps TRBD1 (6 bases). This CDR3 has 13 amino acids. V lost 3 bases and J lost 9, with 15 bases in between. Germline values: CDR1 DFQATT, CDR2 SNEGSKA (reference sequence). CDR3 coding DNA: TGCAGTGCTAGGGGTAGGGGGGGTGGGCCCCAGCATTTT. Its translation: CSARGRGGGPQHF.

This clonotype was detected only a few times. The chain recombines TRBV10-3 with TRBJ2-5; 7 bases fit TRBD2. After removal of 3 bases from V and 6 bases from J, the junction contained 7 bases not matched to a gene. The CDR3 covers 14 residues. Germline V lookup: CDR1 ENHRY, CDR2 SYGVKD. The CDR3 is CAISDGLGVKTQYF. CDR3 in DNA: TGTGCCATCAGTGATGGACTAGGGGTAAAGACCCAGTACTTC.

The CDR3 is CATSRGAGGPALGEQYF. The CDR3 DNA is TGTGCCACCAGCAGAGGGGCGGGGGGACCCGCACTTGGGGAGCAGTACTTC. The chain combines TRBV15 with TRBJ2-7, with TRBD2 matching over 8 bases. V was pared by 1 base and J by 7 bases, with 15 bases of the junction left unmatched. Germline values: CDR1 LNHNV, CDR2 YYDKDF (reference sequence). CDR3 length: 17 amino acids.

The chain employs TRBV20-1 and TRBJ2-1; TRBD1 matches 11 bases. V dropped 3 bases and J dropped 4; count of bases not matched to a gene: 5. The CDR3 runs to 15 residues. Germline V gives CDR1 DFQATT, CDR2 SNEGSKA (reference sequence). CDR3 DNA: TGCAGTGCTAGCGTCGGGACAGGGGGATACAATGAGCAGTTCTTC. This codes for CSASVGTGGYNEQFF.

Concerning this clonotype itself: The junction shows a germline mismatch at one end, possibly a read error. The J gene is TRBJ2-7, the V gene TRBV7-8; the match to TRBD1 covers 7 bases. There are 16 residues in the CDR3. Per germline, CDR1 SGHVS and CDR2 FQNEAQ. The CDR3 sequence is CVSSFSRAGGGYEQYF. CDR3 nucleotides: TGTGTCAGCAGTTTTTCGAGGGCAGGGGGTGGCTACGAGCAGTACTTC. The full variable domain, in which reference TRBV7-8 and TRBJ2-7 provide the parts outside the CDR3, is GAGVSQSPRYKVAKRGQDVALRCDPISGHVSLFWYQQALGQGPEFLTYFQNEAQLDKSGLPSDRFFAERPEGSVSTLKIQRTQQEDSAVYLCVSSFSRAGGGYEQYFGPGTRLTVT.

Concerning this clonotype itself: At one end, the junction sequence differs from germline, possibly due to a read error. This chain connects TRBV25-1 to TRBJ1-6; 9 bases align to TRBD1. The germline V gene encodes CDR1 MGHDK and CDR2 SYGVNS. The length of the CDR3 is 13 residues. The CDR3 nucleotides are TGTGCCAGCAGGGGACAGGGAAATTCATCCCTCCACTTT. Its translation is CASRGQGNSSLHF. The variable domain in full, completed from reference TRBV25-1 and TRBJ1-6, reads EADIYQTPRYLVIGTGKKITLECSQTMGHDKMYWYQQDPGMELHLIHYSYGVNSTEKGDLSSESTVSRIRTEHFPLTLESARPSHTSQYLCASRGQGNSSLHFGNGTRLTVT.

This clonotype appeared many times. Written as DNA, the CDR3 is TGTGCCAGCAGTACCTTAGCGGGCGCCTACAATGAGCAGTTCTTC. Encoded protein: CASSTLAGAYNEQFF. The chain carries TRBV12-3 or TRBV12-4 and TRBJ2-1; 7 bases are a match to TRBD2. The CDR3 totals 15 residues. Trimming at V came to 5 bases and at J to 2 bases, leaving 6 bases not matched to a gene.

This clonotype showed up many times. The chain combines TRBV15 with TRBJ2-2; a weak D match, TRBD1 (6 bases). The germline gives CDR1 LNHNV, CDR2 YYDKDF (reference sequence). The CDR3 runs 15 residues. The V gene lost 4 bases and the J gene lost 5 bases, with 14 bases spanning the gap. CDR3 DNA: TGTGCCACCAGCAATCACAGGGAACGGACCGGGGAGCTGTTTTTT. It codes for CATSNHRERTGELFF.

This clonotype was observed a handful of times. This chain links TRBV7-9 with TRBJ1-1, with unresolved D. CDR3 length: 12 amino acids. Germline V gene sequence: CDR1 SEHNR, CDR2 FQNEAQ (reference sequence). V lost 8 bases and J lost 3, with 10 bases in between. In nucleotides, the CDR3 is TGTGCCAGCCGGATCCTAGACACTGAAGCTTTCTTT. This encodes CASRILDTEAFF. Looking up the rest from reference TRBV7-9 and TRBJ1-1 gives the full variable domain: DTGVSQNPRHKITKRGQNVTFRCDPISEHNRLYWYRQTLGQGPEFLTYFQNEAQLEKSRLLSDRFSAERPKGSFSTLEIQRTEQGDSAMYLCASRILDTEAFFGQGTRLTVV.

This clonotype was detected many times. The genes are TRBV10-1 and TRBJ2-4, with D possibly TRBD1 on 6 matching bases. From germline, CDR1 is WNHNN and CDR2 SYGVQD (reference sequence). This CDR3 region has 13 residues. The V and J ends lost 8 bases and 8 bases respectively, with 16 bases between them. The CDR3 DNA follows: TGCGCCAGCTCCGGGGACATCATGGACATTCAGTACTTC. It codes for CASSGDIMDIQYF.

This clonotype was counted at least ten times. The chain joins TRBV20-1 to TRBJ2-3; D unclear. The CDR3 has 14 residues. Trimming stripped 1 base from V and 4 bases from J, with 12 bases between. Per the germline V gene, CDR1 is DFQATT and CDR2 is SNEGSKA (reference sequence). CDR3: CSARGPPVPDTQYF. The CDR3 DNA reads TGCAGTGCTAGAGGTCCCCCGGTCCCAGATACGCAGTATTTT.

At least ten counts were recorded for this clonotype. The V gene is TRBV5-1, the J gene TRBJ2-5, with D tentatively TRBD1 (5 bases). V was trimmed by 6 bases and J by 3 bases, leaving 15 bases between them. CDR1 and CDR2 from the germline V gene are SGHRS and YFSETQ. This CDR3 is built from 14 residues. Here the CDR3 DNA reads TGCGCCAGCAAGAGCTTTATGACAGAAGAGACCCAGTACTTC. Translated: CASKSFMTEETQYF. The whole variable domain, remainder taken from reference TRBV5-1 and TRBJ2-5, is KAGVTQTPRYLIKTRGQQVTLSCSPISGHRSVSWYQQTPGQGLQFLFEYFSETQRNKGNFPGRFSGRQFSNSRSEMNVSTLELGDSALYLCASKSFMTEETQYFGPGTRLLVL.

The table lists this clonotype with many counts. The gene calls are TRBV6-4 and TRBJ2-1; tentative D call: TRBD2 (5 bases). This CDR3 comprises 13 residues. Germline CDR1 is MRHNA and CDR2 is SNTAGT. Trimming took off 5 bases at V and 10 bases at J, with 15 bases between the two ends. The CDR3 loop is CASSHGLTGEQFF. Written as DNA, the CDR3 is TGTGCCAGCAGTCACGGACTGACGGGGGAGCAGTTCTTC.

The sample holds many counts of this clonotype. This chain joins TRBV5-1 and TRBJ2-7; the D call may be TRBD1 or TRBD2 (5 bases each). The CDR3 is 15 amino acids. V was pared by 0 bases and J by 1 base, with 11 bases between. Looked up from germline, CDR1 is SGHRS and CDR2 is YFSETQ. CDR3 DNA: TGCGCCAGCAGCTTGGGGGACCTTGGGTCCTACGAGCAGTACTTC. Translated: CASSLGDLGSYEQYF. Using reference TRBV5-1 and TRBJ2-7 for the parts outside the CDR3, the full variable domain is KAGVTQTPRYLIKTRGQQVTLSCSPISGHRSVSWYQQTPGQGLQFLFEYFSETQRNKGNFPGRFSGRQFSNSRSEMNVSTLELGDSALYLCASSLGDLGSYEQYFGPGTRLTVT.

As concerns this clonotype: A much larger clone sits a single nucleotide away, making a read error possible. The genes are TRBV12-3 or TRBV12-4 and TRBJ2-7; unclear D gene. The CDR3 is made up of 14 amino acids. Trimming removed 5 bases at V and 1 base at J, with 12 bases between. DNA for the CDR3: TGTGCCAGCAGTGCATCGGGTGTATCCTACGAGCAGTACTTC. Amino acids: CASSASGVSYEQYF.

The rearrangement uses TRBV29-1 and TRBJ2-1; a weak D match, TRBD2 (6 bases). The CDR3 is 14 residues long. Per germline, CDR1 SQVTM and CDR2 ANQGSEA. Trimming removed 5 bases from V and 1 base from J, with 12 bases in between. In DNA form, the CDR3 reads TGCAGCGTTTTACCGGGACTTTCCTACAATGAGCAGTTCTTC. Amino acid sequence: CSVLPGLSYNEQFF.

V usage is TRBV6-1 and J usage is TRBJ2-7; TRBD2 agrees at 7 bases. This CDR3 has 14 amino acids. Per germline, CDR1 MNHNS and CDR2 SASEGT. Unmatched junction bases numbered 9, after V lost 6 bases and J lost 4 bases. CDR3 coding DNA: TGTGCCAGCAGCCCTACTAGCGAGAGATACGAGCAGTACTTC. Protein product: CASSPTSERYEQYF.

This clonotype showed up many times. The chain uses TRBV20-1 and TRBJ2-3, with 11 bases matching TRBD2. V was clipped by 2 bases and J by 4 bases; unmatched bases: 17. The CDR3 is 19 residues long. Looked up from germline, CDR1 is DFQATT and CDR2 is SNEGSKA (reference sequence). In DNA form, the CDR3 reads TGCAGTGCTAGACTCCCTTGGGGGACACTAGCGGGAGTGGCAGATACGCAGTATTTT. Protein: CSARLPWGTLAGVADTQYF.

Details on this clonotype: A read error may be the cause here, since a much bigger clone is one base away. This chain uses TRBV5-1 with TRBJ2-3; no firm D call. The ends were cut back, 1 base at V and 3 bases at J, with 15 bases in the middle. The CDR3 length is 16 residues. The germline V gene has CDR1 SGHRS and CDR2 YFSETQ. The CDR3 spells CASSLKRPGGTDTQYF. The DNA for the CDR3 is TGCGCCAGCAGCTTGAAACGGCCGGGTGGGACAGATACGCAGTATTTT.

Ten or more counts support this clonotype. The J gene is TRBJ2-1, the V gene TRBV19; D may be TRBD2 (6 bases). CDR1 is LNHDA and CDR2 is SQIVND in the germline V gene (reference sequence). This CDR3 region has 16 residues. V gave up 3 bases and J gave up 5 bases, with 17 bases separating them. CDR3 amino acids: CASSILGDGRHNEQFF. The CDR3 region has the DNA TGTGCCAGTAGTATTTTGGGTGACGGGAGACACAATGAGCAGTTCTTC.

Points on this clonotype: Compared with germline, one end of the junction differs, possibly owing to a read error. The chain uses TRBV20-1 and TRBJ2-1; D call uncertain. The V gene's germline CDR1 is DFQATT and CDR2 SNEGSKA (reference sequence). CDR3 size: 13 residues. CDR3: CSARTQVYDEQFF. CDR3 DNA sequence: TGCAGTGCTAGAACGCAGGTCTACGATGAGCAGTTCTTC.

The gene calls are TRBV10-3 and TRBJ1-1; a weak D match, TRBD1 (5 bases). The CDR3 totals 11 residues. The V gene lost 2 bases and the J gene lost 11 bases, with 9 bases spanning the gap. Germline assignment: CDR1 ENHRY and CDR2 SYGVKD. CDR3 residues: CAISEEGQAFF. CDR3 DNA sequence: TGTGCCATCAGTGAGGAGGGGCAGGCTTTCTTT.

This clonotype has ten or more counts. CDR3 DNA: TGTGCCAGCAGACAGGGCTTCTACGAGCAGTACTTC. Translation gives CASRQGFYEQYF. The rearrangement joins TRBV12-3 or TRBV12-4 to TRBJ2-7; D perhaps matches TRBD1 (6 bases). This CDR3 contains 12 residues. V lost 6 bases and J lost 3, with 9 bases in between.

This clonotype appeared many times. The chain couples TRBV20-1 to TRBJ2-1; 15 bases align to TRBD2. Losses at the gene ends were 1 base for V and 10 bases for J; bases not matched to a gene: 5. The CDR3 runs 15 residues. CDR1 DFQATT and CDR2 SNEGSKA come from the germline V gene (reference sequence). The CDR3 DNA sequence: TGCAGTGCTAGAGGGTGGACTAGCGGGAGGGAGGAGCAGTTCTTC. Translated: CSARGWTSGREEQFF.

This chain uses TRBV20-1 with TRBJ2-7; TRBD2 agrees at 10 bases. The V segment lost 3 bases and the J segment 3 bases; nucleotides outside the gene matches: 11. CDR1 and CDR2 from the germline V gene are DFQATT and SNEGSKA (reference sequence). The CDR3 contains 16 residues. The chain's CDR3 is CSARPPGTSAHYEQYF. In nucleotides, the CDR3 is TGCAGTGCTAGGCCCCCCGGGACTAGCGCTCACTACGAGCAGTACTTC.

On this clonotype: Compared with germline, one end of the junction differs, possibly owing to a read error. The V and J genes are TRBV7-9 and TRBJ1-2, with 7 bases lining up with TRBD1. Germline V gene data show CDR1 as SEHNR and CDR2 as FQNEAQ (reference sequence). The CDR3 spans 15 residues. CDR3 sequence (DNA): TGTGCCAGCAGCCGGGGGGACAGAGCTAACTATGGCTACCCCTTC. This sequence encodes CASSRGDRANYGYPF.

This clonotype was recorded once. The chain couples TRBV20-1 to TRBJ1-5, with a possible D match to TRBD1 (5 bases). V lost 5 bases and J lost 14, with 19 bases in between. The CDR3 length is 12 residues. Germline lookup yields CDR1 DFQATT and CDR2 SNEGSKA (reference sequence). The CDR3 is CSAPSGRDYEHF. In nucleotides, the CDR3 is TGCAGTGCTCCCTCGGGCAGGGATTACGAGCATTTT.

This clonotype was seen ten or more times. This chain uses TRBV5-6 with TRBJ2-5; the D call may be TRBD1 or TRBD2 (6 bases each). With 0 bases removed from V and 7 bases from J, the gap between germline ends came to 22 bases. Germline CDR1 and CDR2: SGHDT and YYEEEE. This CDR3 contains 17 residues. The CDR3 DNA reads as TGTGCCAGCAGCTTGGGAGGGGGGACAAGCCCAAGGGGGACCCAGTACTTC. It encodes CASSLGGGTSPRGTQYF.

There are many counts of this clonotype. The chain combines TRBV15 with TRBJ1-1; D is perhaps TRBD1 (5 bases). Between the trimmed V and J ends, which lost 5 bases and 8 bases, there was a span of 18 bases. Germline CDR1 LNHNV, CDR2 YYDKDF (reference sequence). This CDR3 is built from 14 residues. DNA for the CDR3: TGTGCCACCAGCGAACATTTTGACAGTGCAGAAGCTTTCTTT. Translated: CATSEHFDSAEAFF. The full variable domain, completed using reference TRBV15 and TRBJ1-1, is DAMVIQNPRYQVTQFGKPVTLSCSQTLNHNVMYWYQQKSSQAPKLLFHYYDKDFNNEADTPDNFQSRRPNTSFCFLDIRSPGLGDTAMYLCATSEHFDSAEAFFGQGTRLTVV.